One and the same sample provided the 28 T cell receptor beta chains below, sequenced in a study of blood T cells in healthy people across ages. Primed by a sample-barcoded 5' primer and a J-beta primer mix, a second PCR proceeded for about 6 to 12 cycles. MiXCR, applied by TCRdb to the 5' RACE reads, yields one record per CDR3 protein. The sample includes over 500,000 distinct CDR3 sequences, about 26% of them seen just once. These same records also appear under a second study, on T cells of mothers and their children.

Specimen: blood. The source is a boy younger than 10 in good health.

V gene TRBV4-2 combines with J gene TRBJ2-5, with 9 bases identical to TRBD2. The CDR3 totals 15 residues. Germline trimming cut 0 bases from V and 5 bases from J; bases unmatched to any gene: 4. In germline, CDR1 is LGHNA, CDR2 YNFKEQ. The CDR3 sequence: CASSQDLAGVETQYF. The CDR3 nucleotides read TGTGCCAGCAGCCAAGATTTAGCGGGAGTGGAGACCCAGTACTTC.

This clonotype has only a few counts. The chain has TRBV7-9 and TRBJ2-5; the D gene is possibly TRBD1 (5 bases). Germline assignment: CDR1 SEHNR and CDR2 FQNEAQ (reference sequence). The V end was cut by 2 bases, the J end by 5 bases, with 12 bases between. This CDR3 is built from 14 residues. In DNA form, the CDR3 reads TGTGCCAGCAGCTTACCTCTGGGGCCGGAGACCCAGTACTTC. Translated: CASSLPLGPETQYF.

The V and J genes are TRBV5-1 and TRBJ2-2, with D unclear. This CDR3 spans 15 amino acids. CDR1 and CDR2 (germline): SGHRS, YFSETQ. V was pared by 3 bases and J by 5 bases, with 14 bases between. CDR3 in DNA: TGCGCCAGCAGCTCCGGTTCCTCGCGGACCGGGGAGCTGTTTTTT. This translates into CASSSGSSRTGELFF.

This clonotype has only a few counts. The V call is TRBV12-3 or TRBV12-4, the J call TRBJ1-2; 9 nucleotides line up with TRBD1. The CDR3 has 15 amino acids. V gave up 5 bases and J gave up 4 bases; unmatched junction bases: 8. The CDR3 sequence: CASSRTGGGIYGYTF. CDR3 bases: TGTGCCAGCAGTAGAACAGGGGGCGGAATCTATGGCTACACCTTC.

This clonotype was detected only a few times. CDR3 amino acids: CASSPKGAGETQYF. CDR3 DNA: TGTGCCAGCAGCCCAAAGGGGGCAGGGGAGACCCAGTACTTC. The chain uses TRBV7-9 and TRBJ2-5; TRBD1 agrees at 7 bases. The CDR3 totals 14 residues. J lost 5 bases, V lost 5 bases, and 8 bases had no gene match. CDR1 and CDR2 from the germline V gene are SEHNR and FQNEAQ (reference sequence).

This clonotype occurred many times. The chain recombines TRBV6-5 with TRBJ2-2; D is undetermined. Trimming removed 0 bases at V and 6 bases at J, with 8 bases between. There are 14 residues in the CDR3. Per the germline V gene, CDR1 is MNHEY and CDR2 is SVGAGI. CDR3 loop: CASSYSDKAGELFF. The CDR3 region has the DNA TGTGCCAGCAGTTACTCCGACAAGGCCGGGGAGCTGTTTTTT.

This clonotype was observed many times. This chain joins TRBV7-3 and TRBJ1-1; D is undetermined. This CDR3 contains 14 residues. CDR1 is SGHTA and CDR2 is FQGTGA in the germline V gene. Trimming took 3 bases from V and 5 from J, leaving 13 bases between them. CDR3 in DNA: TGTGCCAGCAGCTTGAGGCCGGGAGGGACTGAAGCTTTCTTT. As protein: CASSLRPGGTEAFF.

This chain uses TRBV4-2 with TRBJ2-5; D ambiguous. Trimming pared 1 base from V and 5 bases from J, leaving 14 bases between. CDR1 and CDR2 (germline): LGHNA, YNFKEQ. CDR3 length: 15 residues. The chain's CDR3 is CASSQGANVMETQYF. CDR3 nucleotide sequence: TGTGCCAGCAGCCAAGGTGCTAATGTTATGGAGACCCAGTACTTC.

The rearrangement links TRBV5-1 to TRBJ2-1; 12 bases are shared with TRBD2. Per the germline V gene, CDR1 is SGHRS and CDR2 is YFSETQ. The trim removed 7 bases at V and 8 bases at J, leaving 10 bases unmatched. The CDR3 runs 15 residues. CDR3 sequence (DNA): TGCGCCAGCTTTAGGACTAGCGGGAATAAGGATGAGCAGTTCTTC. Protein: CASFRTSGNKDEQFF.

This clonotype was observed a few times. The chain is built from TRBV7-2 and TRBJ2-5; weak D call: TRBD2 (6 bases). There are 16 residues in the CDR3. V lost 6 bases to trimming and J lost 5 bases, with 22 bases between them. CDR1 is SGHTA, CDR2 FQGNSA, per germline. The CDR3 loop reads CASRPGSGDMWETQYF. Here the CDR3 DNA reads TGTGCCAGCAGGCCCGGGAGCGGAGATATGTGGGAGACCCAGTACTTC.

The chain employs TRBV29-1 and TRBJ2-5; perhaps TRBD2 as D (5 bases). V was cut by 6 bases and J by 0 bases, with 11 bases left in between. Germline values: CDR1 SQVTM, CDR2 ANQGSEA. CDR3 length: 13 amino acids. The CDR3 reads CSVSRRDQETQYF. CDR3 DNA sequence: TGCAGCGTGTCCCGGCGGGACCAAGAGACCCAGTACTTC. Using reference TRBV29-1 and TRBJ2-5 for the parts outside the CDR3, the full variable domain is SAVISQKPSRDICQRGTSLTIQCQVDSQVTMMFWYRQQPGQSLTLIATANQGSEATYESGFVIDKFPISRPNLTFSTLTVSNMSPEDSSIYLCSVSRRDQETQYFGPGTRLLVL.

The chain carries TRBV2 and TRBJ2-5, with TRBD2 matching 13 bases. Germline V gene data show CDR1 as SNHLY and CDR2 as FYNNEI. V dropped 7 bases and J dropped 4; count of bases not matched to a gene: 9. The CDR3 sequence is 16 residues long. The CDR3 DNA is TGTGCCAGCATTTGGACTAGCGGGAGCTTTAGAGAGACCCAGTACTTC. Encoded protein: CASIWTSGSFRETQYF.

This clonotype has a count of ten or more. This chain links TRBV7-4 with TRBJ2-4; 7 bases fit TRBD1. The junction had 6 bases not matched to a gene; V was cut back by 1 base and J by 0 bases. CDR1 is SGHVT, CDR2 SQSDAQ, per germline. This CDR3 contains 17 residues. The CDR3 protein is CASSLGLTGLAKNIQYF. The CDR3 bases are TGTGCCAGCAGCTTAGGCCTGACAGGGCTAGCCAAAAACATTCAGTACTTC.

The CDR3, as DNA: TGTGCCACCAGTGATTCGCCGCAAGGAGGATATAGCAATCAGCCCCAGCATTTT. It encodes CATSDSPQGGYSNQPQHF. This chain uses TRBV24-1 with TRBJ1-5; D is unresolved. This CDR3 has 18 residues. Looked up from germline, CDR1 is KGHDR and CDR2 is SFDVKD. The ends were cut back, 2 bases at V and 0 bases at J, with 16 bases in the middle.

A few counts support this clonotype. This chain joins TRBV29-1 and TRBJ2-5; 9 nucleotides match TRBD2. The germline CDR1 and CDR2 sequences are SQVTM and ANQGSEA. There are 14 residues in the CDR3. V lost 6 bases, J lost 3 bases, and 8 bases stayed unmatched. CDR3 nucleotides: TGCAGCGTAAGTCCGGGACTAGCAGAAGAGACCCAGTACTTC. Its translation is CSVSPGLAEETQYF.

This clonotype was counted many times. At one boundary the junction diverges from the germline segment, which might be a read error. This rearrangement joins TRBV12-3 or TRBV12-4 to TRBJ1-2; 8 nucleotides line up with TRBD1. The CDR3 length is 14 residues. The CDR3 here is CASSRDRSNYGYTF. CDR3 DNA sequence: TGCGCCAGCAGCCGGGACAGGAGTAACTATGGCTACACCTTC.

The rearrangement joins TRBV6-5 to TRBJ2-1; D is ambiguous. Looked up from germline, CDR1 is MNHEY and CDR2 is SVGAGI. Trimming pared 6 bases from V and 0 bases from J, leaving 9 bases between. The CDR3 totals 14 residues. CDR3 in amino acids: CASSRPSSYNEQFF. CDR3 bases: TGTGCCAGCAGCCGACCAAGCTCCTACAATGAGCAGTTCTTC.

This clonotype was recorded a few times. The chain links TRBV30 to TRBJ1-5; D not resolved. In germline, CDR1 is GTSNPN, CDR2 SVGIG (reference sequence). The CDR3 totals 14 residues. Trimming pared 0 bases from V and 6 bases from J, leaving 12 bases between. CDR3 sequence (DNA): TGTGCCTGGAGTGTAACCCTGTGGGGTCAGCCCCAGCATTTT. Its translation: CAWSVTLWGQPQHF.

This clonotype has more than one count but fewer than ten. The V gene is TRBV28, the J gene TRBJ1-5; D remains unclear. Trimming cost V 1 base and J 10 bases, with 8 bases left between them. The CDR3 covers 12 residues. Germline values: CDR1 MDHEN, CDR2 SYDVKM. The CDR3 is CASSLSGEPQHF. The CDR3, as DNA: TGTGCCAGCAGTTTATCTGGGGAACCCCAGCATTTT.

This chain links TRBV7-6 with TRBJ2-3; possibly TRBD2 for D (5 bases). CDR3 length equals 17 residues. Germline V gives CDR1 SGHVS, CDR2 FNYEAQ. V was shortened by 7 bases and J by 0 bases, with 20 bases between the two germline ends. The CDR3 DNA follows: TGTGCCAGCACCTGGGATCGGAGGACCGCTAGCACAGATACGCAGTATTTT. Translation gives CASTWDRRTASTDTQYF. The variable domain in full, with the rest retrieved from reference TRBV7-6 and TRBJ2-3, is GAGVSQSPRYKVTKRGQDVALRCDPISGHVSLYWYRQALGQGPEFLTYFNYEAQQDKSGLPNDRFSAERPEGSISTLTIQRTEQRDSAMYRCASTWDRRTASTDTQYFGPGTRLTVL.

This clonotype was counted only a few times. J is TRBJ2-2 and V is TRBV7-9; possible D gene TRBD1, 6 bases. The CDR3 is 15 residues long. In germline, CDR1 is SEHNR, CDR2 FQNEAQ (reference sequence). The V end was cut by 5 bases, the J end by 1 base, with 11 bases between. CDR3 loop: CASSPETGNTGELFF. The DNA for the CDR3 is TGTGCCAGCAGCCCGGAGACAGGGAACACCGGGGAGCTGTTTTTT.

CDR3 DNA: TGCGCCAGCAGGGAGGGACAGGGGATCGTTTACGAGCAGTACTTC. Residues: CASREGQGIVYEQYF. V is TRBV5-1 and J is TRBJ2-7; 10 nucleotides align to TRBD1. The V segment lost 5 bases and the J segment 4 bases; nucleotides outside the gene matches: 9. There are 15 residues in the CDR3. Germline V gene lookup returns CDR1 SGHRS and CDR2 YFSETQ.

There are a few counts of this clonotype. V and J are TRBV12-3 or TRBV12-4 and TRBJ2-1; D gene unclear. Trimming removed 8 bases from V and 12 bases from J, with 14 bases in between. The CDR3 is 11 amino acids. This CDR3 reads CASSAPSGQFF. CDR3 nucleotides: TGTGCCAGCTCCGCTCCTAGTGGGCAGTTCTTC.

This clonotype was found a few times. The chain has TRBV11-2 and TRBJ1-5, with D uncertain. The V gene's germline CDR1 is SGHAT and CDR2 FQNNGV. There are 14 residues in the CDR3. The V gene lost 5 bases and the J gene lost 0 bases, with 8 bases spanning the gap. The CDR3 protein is CASSQGSSNQPQHF. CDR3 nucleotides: TGTGCCAGCAGCCAAGGGAGTAGCAATCAGCCCCAGCATTTT.

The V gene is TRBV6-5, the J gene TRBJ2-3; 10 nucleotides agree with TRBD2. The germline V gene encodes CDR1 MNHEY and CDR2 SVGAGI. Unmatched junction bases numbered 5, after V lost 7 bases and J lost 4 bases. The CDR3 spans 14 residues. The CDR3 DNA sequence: TGTGCCAGCACCCCTAGCGGGGGCGCAGATACGCAGTATTTT. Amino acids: CASTPSGGADTQYF.

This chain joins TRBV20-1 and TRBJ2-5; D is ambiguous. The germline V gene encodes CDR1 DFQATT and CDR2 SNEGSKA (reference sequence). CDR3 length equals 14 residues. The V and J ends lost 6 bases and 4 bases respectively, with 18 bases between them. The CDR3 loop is CSASLGPRGETQYF. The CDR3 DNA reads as TGCAGTGCCTCCCTCGGACCCCGAGGAGAGACCCAGTACTTC.

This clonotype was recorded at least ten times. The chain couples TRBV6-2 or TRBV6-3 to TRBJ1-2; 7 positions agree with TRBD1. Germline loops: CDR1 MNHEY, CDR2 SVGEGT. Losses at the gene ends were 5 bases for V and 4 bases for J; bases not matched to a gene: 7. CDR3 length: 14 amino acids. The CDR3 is CASSLGGDFYGYTF. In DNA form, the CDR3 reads TGTGCCAGCAGTCTAGGGGGCGATTTCTATGGCTACACCTTC.

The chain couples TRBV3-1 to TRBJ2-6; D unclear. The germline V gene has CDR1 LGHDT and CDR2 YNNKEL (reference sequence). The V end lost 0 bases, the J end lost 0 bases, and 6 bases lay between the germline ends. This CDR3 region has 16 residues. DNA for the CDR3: TGTGCCAGCAGCCAAGATCTTCACTCTGGGGCCAACGTCCTGACTTTC. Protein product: CASSQDLHSGANVLTF.